The entry below describes one T cell receptor (beta chain). What it binds is not known. Time point described: after dendritic cell vaccination, including at tumor progression/relapse. Isocitrate dehydrogenase mutation was absent in all glioblastoma patients. These data come from a study of glioma-infiltrating T cells after dendritic cell vaccination. TCRdb's copy holds only in-frame clones and misses some; the assay was immunoSEQ multiplex PCR. The sample has about 46,000 clones, about 89% seen once. The study's findings and limits: Survival was not directly related to TCR clonality in these patients.

V shed 4 bases and J 5 bases; nucleotides not matched to a gene: 8. CDR1 is MNHNY, CDR2 SVGAGI, per germline (reference sequence). The CDR3 runs 16 residues. This sequence joins TRBV6-6 and TRBJ2-2; 9 nucleotides agree with TRBD2. This receptor was obtained from a human donor with glioblastoma. Specimen: blood, collected after dendritic cell vaccination. The CDR3 DNA reads TGTGCCAGCAGTTCCGTAGCGGGAGTAGGGACCGGGGAGCTGTTTTTT. Protein product: CASSSVAGVGTGELFF.